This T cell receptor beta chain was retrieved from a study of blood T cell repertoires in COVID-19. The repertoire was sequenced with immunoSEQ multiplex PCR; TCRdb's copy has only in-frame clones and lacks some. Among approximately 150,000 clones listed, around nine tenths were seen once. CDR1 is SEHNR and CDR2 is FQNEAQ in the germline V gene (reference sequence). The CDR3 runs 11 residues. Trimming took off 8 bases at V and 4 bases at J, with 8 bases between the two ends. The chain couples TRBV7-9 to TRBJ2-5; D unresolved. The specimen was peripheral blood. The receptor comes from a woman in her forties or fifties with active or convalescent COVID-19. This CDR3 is CASGLLETQYF. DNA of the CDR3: TGTGCCAGCGGCCTTTTAGAGACCCAGTACTTC.